The entry that follows covers one TCR beta chain sequence. Profiled with immunoSEQ multiplex PCR; TCRdb holds only in-frame clones, not every one. The data show about 2 million clones, about 94% seen once. The naive CD8 population came from CD45RO-negative cells selected for CCR7, without terminally differentiated effector memory CD45RA+ cells. These data come from a study of shared clonotypes between healthy human individuals. Germline V gene sequence: CDR1 LNHDA, CDR2 SQIVND (reference sequence). CDR3 length equals 13 residues. V lost 3 bases to trimming and J lost 3 bases; unmatched junction nucleotides: 2.

The gene calls are TRBV19 and TRBJ2-7, with 7 bases matching TRBD2. Sequenced: naive CD8+ T cells sorted from blood. This clonotype originated in a man between 18 and 29 years old in good health. The chain's CDR3 is CASSILADYEQYF. CDR3 bases: TGTGCCAGTAGTATTCTAGCGGACTACGAGCAGTACTTC.